Shown below are 6 T cell receptor beta chains from a single sample sequenced in a study of graft-versus-host responses after intestinal transplantation. Generated by immunoSEQ multiplex PCR, the TCRdb table keeps only in-frame clones and is missing some. The sample includes roughly 110,000 clones, 85% to 95% of them seen just once. For these receptors, no antigen is known. Material: unstimulated CD4+ T cells sorted from spleen or lymph node cells, obtained before transplant. The source of these receptors is a human donor who was the organ donor for an intestinal transplant.

This clone was seen only a few times. V is TRBV14 and J is TRBJ1-5; 7 bases map to TRBD1. CDR1 SGHDN and CDR2 FVKESK come from the germline V gene. Trimming at V came to 2 bases and at J to 0 bases, leaving 1 base not matched to a gene. The CDR3 covers 15 residues. CDR3: CASSQWDSSNQPQHF. CDR3 DNA sequence: TGTGCCAGCAGCCAATGGGACAGTAGCAATCAGCCCCAGCATTTT.

The chain combines TRBV2 with TRBJ1-2; perhaps TRBD1 as D (5 bases). Germline loops: CDR1 SNHLY, CDR2 FYNNEI. V was clipped by 8 bases and J by 0 bases, with 13 bases between them. The CDR3 covers 14 residues. The CDR3 DNA is TGTGCCAGCTTGGTGCCAGGGACTAACTATGGCTACACCTTC. It codes for CASLVPGTNYGYTF. The whole variable domain, filled in from reference TRBV2 and TRBJ1-2, reads EPEVTQTPSHQVTQMGQEVILRCVPISNHLYFYWYRQILGQKVEFLVSFYNNEISEKSEIFDDQFSVERPDGSNFTLKIRSTKLEDSAMYFCASLVPGTNYGYTFGSGTRLTVV.

The V call is TRBV10-3, the J call TRBJ1-3; TRBD1 matches at 8 bases. Germline V gives CDR1 ENHRY, CDR2 SYGVKD. The CDR3 sequence is 16 residues long. Germline trimming cut 5 bases from V and 1 base from J; bases unmatched to any gene: 7. DNA of the CDR3: TGTGCCATCAGTAAGACCCGGGACAGGTCTGGAAACACCATATATTTT. It specifies CAISKTRDRSGNTIYF.

V and J are TRBV5-8 and TRBJ1-5; D may be TRBD1 (6 bases). Trimming removed 4 bases at V and 2 bases at J, with 16 bases between. CDR1 and CDR2 from the germline V gene are SGHTS and YDEGEE. This CDR3 region has 16 residues. The CDR3 is CASSATWGAGNQPQHF. Here the CDR3 DNA reads TGTGCCAGCAGCGCTACCTGGGGGGCCGGCAATCAGCCCCAGCATTTT.

In DNA, the CDR3 is TGTGCCAGCAGCAGAGTACTAGCGGGAGTGCCCTACGAGCAGTACTTC. This encodes CASSRVLAGVPYEQYF. This sequence joins TRBV21-1 and TRBJ2-7; the D segment call TRBD2 is taken from the table without a DNA check. TRBV21-1 is shown as a pseudogene. The CDR3 consists of 16 residues.

The chain recombines TRBV18 with TRBJ2-1; 7 nucleotides match TRBD2. Per germline, CDR1 KGHSH and CDR2 LQKENI. The CDR3 spans 16 residues. J lost 10 bases, V lost 0 bases, and 12 bases had no gene match. CDR3 residues: CASSPPIGTTPREQFF. CDR3 DNA sequence: TGTGCCAGCTCACCACCGATTGGGACTACCCCTAGGGAGCAGTTCTTC.